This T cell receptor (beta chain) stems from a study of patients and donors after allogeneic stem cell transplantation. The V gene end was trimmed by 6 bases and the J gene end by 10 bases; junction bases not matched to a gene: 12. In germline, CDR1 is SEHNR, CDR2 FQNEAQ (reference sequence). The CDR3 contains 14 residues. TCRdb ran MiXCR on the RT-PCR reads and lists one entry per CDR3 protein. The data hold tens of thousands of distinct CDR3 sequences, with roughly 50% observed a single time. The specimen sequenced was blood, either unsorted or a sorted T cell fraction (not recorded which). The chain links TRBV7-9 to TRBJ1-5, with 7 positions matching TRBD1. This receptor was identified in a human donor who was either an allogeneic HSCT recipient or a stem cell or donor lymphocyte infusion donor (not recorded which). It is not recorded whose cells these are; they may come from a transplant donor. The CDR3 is CASSPGTAEAPQHF. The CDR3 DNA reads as TGTGCCAGCAGTCCCGGGACAGCAGAGGCCCCCCAGCATTTT. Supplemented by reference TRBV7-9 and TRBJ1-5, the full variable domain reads DTGVSQNPRHKITKRGQNVTFRCDPISEHNRLYWYRQTLGQGPEFLTYFQNEAQLEKSRLLSDRFSAERPKGSFSTLEIQRTEQGDSAMYLCASSPGTAEAPQHFGDGTRLSIL.